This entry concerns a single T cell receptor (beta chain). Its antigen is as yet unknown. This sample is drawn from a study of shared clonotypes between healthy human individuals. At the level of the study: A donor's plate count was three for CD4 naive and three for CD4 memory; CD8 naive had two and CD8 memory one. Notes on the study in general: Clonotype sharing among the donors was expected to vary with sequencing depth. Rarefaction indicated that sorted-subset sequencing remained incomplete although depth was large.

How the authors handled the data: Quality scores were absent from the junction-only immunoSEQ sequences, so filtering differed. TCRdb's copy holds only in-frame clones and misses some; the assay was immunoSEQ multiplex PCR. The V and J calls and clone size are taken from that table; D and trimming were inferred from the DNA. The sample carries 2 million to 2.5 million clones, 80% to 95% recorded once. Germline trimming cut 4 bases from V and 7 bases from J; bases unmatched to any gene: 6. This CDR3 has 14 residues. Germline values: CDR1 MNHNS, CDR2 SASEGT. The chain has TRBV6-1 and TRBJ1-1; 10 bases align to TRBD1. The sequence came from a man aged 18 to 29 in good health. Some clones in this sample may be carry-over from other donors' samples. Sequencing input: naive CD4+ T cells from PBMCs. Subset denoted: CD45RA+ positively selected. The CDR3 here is CASSVRQGASEAFF. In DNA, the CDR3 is TGTGCCAGCAGTGTACGACAGGGGGCGAGTGAAGCTTTCTTT.